Below, 6 T cell receptor beta chains from the same sample are listed, as sequenced in a study of OX40 agonist ivuxolimab in advanced cancers. Sequencing was performed with immunoSEQ multiplex PCR; in TCRdb, only in-frame clones are kept and a portion is missing. The table shows over 30,000 clones, with around 82% occurring only once. The sample consisted of CD4+ or CD8+ T cells sorted from blood, taken in a trial of the OX40 agonist ivuxolimab. The receptor source for this set is an adult with an advanced solid tumor such as melanoma, head and neck, liver or kidney cancer.

The V call is TRBV10-3, the J call TRBJ2-3; 10 nucleotides agree with TRBD2. Per germline, CDR1 ENHRY and CDR2 SYGVKD. The junction had 10 bases not matched to a gene; V was cut back by 2 bases and J by 5 bases. There are 17 residues in the CDR3. The CDR3 DNA is TGTGCCATCAGTGAGGGGCAGCGGGGGGGTCCCGGAGATACGCAGTATTTT. This translates into CAISEGQRGGPGDTQYF.

The rearrangement uses TRBV6-1 and TRBJ1-2; TRBD1 matches at 7 bases. Germline trimming cut 4 bases from V and 8 bases from J; bases unmatched to any gene: 7. The germline CDR1 and CDR2 sequences are MNHNS and SASEGT. The CDR3 is made up of 13 amino acids. CDR3 sequence: CASSADRVGGYTF. The CDR3 nucleotides are TGTGCCAGCAGTGCCGACAGGGTTGGAGGCTACACCTTC.

The J gene is TRBJ2-1, the V gene TRBV5-1, with TRBD2 matching over 15 bases. Germline V gene data show CDR1 as SGHRS and CDR2 as YFSETQ. The V and J ends lost 1 base and 6 bases, in that order; junction bases with no gene match: 11. The CDR3 length is 19 residues. CDR3 bases: TGCGCCAGCAGCTTGAACACCGGGACTAGCGGGGGGTCTTCCAATGAGCAGTTCTTC. The encoded protein is CASSLNTGTSGGSSNEQFF.

There are a few counts of this clone. The chain employs TRBV2 and TRBJ1-6; D uncertain. CDR1 and CDR2 from the germline V gene are SNHLY and FYNNEI. CDR3 length: 13 amino acids. V was pared by 7 bases and J by 10 bases, with 14 bases between. This chain's CDR3 is CASTGQTISPLHF. CDR3 in DNA: TGTGCCAGCACTGGTCAGACAATATCACCCCTCCACTTT.

The V and J genes are TRBV7-2 and TRBJ2-5; 13 bases map to TRBD2. V was clipped by 5 bases and J by 5 bases; unmatched bases: 2. CDR3 length: 14 residues. Germline CDR1 reads SGHTA; CDR2 reads FQGNSA. The CDR3, as DNA: TGTGCCAGCAGCGAGGGACTAGCGGGGGAGACCCAGTACTTC. This gives the protein CASSEGLAGETQYF. The full variable domain, rest sourced from reference TRBV7-2 and TRBJ2-5, is GAGVSQSPSNKVTEKGKDVELRCDPISGHTALYWYRQSLGQGLEFLIYFQGNSAPDKSGLPSDRFSAERTGGSVSTLTIQRTQQEDSAVYLCASSEGLAGETQYFGPGTRLLVL.

The chain joins TRBV7-2 to TRBJ2-7; D is possibly TRBD1 (7 bases). Trimming left V 9 bases short and J 6 bases short, with 24 bases between. CDR3 length: 15 residues. Germline lookup yields CDR1 SGHTA and CDR2 FQGNSA. The CDR3, as DNA: TGTGCCAGTGCCGGGGGCAGGGGGGCCTATCGCGAGCAGTACTTC. Encoded protein: CASAGGRGAYREQYF.